Given below is one TCR beta chain in context. Its antigen is currently unknown. These data originate in a study of beta chain features in type 1 diabetes. Study-wide findings and caveats: People with Type 1 diabetes carried modestly yet significantly shorter TCRB CDR3s in all four CD4+ subsets.

CDR1 and CDR2 from the germline V gene are KGHSH and LQKENI. The V end was cut by 8 bases, the J end by 5 bases, with 14 bases between. This CDR3 is built from 13 residues. As every portion of the isolated RNA was reverse transcribed, the sequencing read expressed TCRB transcripts. Naive, central memory and regulatory T cell samples came to a mean of around 3.3 million reads. Clones were read by immunoSEQ multiplex PCR, and TCRdb kept only the in-frame ones, dropping some. The table lists some 640,000 clones, about 14% of them singletons. The specimen was naive CD4+ T cells from blood. The chain joins TRBV18 to TRBJ2-3; D possibly corresponds to TRBD1 (6 bases). This receptor was obtained from a man between 18 and 29 years old with type 1 diabetes. The CDR3 nucleotides read TGTGCCAGCACTACAGGGATGCGAGATACGCAGTATTTT. Its translation is CASTTGMRDTQYF.